The next 31 T cell receptor beta chains were all read from a single sample in a study of shared clonotypes between healthy human individuals. Repertoires were generated with immunoSEQ multiplex PCR, while TCRdb's copy carries only in-frame clones and drops some. The data hold 2.3 million or so clones, with approximately 95% observed a single time. The sample taken for sequencing was naive CD4+ T cells from PBMCs. Subset described: CD45RA+ positively selected. The receptor source for this set is a man younger than 35 in good health. Some clones in this sample may be carry-over from other donors' samples.

The chain links TRBV11-3 to TRBJ2-3; 12 bases are a match to TRBD2. The germline gives CDR1 SGHNT, CDR2 YENEEA. The CDR3 sequence is 17 residues long. V lost 1 base and J lost 2; bases outside the gene matches: 4. The CDR3 protein is CASSLAWTSGATDTQYF. The DNA for the CDR3 is TGTGCCAGCAGCTTAGCGTGGACTAGCGGGGCCACAGATACGCAGTATTTT.

This sequence joins TRBV5-8 and TRBJ1-4; D not resolved. Germline V gene sequence: CDR1 SGHTS, CDR2 YDEGEE. Trimming left V 4 bases short and J 2 bases short, with 12 bases between. This CDR3 spans 15 amino acids. The CDR3 region is CASSHGRVTNEKLFF. In nucleotides, the CDR3 is TGTGCCAGCAGCCACGGACGGGTGACTAATGAAAAACTGTTTTTT.

This clone occurred many times. The same CDR3 also results from other DNA sequences found in this sample. This rearrangement joins TRBV5-1 to TRBJ2-3; 11 bases agree with TRBD2. V lost 0 bases to trimming and J lost 0 bases; unmatched junction nucleotides: 0. The CDR3 runs to 16 residues. CDR1 and CDR2 from the germline V gene are SGHRS and YFSETQ. The CDR3 here is CASSLGTSGSTDTQYF. CDR3 nucleotide sequence: TGCGCCAGCAGCTTGGGGACTAGCGGGAGCACAGATACGCAGTATTTT.

This chain links TRBV9 with TRBJ2-1; D gene ambiguous. Trimming removed 6 bases from V and 0 bases from J, with 16 bases in between. Germline V CDR1 and CDR2: SGDLS, YYNGEE. The CDR3 loop spans 16 amino acids. This chain's CDR3 is CASTPLGLSSYNEQFF. Written as DNA, the CDR3 is TGTGCCAGCACCCCTCTTGGGTTAAGCTCCTACAATGAGCAGTTCTTC.

The chain carries TRBV7-3 and TRBJ2-5; D is possibly TRBD1 or TRBD2 (7 bases each). CDR1 SGHTA and CDR2 FQGTGA come from the germline V gene. Between the trimmed V and J ends, which lost 5 bases and 0 bases, there was a span of 16 bases. This CDR3 has 16 amino acids. This CDR3 is CASSLSGTEYQETQYF. CDR3 nucleotide sequence: TGTGCCAGCAGCCTGAGCGGGACAGAGTACCAAGAGACCCAGTACTTC.

This chain joins TRBV29-1 and TRBJ2-5; TRBD1 agrees at 7 bases. The J call is doubtful: the DNA matches TRBJ2-7 better. The CDR3 is 12 amino acids. CDR1 is SQVTM, CDR2 ANQGSEA, per germline. CDR3 in amino acids: CSVEDRGYEQYF. In nucleotides, the CDR3 is TGCAGCGTTGAAGACAGGGGGTACGAGCAGTACTTC.

The chain has TRBV7-9 and TRBJ2-7, with D possibly being TRBD1 (6 bases). Trimming shortened V by 5 bases and J by 7 bases, and 21 bases separated the two germline ends. Germline lookup yields CDR1 SEHNR and CDR2 FQNEAQ (reference sequence). The CDR3 has 15 amino acids. CDR3 sequence: CASSPGPYRAGEQYF. DNA of the CDR3: TGTGCCAGCAGCCCCGGTCCCTACAGGGCTGGGGAGCAGTACTTC. Together with reference TRBV7-9 and TRBJ2-7, the CDR3 gives the full variable domain: DTGVSQNPRHKITKRGQNVTFRCDPISEHNRLYWYRQTLGQGPEFLTYFQNEAQLEKSRLLSDRFSAERPKGSFSTLEIQRTEQGDSAMYLCASSPGPYRAGEQYFGPGTRLTVT.

The gene calls are TRBV11-2 and TRBJ2-3, with a possible D match to TRBD2 (7 bases). The V end was cut by 5 bases, the J end by 4 bases, with 13 bases between. This CDR3 comprises 14 residues. The germline gives CDR1 SGHAT, CDR2 FQNNGV. CDR3 protein: CASSRGRGPDTQYF. CDR3 DNA sequence: TGTGCCAGCAGCCGGGGGCGGGGGCCAGATACGCAGTATTTT.

V and J are TRBV7-9 and TRBJ2-7, with a possible D match to TRBD1 (5 bases). The CDR3 is made up of 13 amino acids. In germline, CDR1 is SEHNR, CDR2 FQNEAQ (reference sequence). Trimming pared 0 bases from V and 6 bases from J, leaving 9 bases between. Here the CDR3 reads CASSLAQGGEQYF. The CDR3 bases are TGTGCCAGCAGCTTAGCGCAGGGTGGCGAGCAGTACTTC.

This clone came up a few times. The rearrangement joins TRBV9 to TRBJ1-2; D gene unclear. CDR3 size: 11 residues. Trimming cost V 6 bases and J 0 bases, with 3 bases left between them. Germline V gives CDR1 SGDLS, CDR2 YYNGEE. This CDR3 reads CASTANYGYTF. The CDR3 region has the DNA TGTGCCAGCACTGCTAACTATGGCTACACCTTC.

J is TRBJ2-1 and V is TRBV7-3; D perhaps matches TRBD1 (5 bases). Germline CDR1 reads SGHTA; CDR2 reads FQGTGA. This CDR3 has 16 residues. V was shortened by 7 bases and J by 4 bases, with 20 bases between the two germline ends. The CDR3, as DNA: TGTGCCAGCAACGATTATCCAGGGTCGGCGTACAATGAGCAGTTCTTC. It is translated as CASNDYPGSAYNEQFF.

In nucleotides, the CDR3 is TGTGCCAGCAGTTTAACCCCTCAATACGAGCAGTACTTC. Protein: CASSLTPQYEQYF. The chain combines TRBV28 with TRBJ2-7; D remains unclear. V shed 2 bases and J shed 4 bases, with 9 bases lying between them. Looked up from germline, CDR1 is MDHEN and CDR2 is SYDVKM. This CDR3 contains 13 residues. Variable domain in full (rest from reference TRBV28 and TRBJ2-7): DVKVTQSSRYLVKRTGEKVFLECVQDMDHENMFWYRQDPGLGLRLIYFSYDVKMKEKGDIPEGYSVSREKKERFSLILESASTNQTSMYLCASSLTPQYEQYFGPGTRLTVT.

The V gene is TRBV2, the J gene TRBJ1-3; unclear D gene. Trimming left V 6 bases short and J 5 bases short, with 8 bases between. The CDR3 covers 12 residues. Germline CDR1 is SNHLY and CDR2 is FYNNEI. The CDR3 bases are TGTGCCAGCAGCGCGGACCGAAACACCATATATTTT. Translation gives CASSADRNTIYF.

The chain carries TRBV11-2 and TRBJ1-2; D is uncertain. The germline V and J ends were trimmed by 2 bases and 4 bases, with 5 bases remaining between them. The CDR3 sequence is 12 residues long. Germline CDR1 and CDR2: SGHAT and FQNNGV. The chain's CDR3 is CASSLFTYGYTF. The CDR3 coding sequence is TGTGCCAGCAGCTTATTCACCTATGGCTACACCTTC.

The chain employs TRBV28 and TRBJ2-7; TRBD1 might be the D (6 bases). V gave up 10 bases and J gave up 2 bases, with 15 bases separating them. The CDR3 is 13 amino acids. CDR1 MDHEN and CDR2 SYDVKM come from the germline V gene. The CDR3 sequence is CATQPGQTYEQYF. In nucleotides, the CDR3 is TGTGCCACCCAACCGGGACAAACCTACGAGCAGTACTTC.

The chain combines TRBV4-2 with TRBJ1-3; D might be TRBD1 (5 bases). Germline CDR1 reads LGHNA; CDR2 reads YNFKEQ. Trimming left V 2 bases short and J 0 bases short, with 8 bases between. This CDR3 region has 15 residues. Here the CDR3 reads CASSQLTGSGNTIYF. For the CDR3, the DNA is TGTGCCAGCAGCCAACTCACAGGCTCTGGAAACACCATATATTTT.

The V gene is TRBV10-3, the J gene TRBJ2-7, with 12 bases fitting TRBD1. J lost 3 bases, V lost 7 bases, and 7 bases had no gene match. In germline, CDR1 is ENHRY, CDR2 SYGVKD. This CDR3 spans 15 amino acids. CDR3 amino acids: CAITYGTGGIYEQYF. Here the CDR3 DNA reads TGTGCCATCACATACGGGACAGGGGGCATCTACGAGCAGTACTTC.

Note on this clone: This sample includes further DNA sequences coding for the same CDR3. The gene calls are TRBV15 and TRBJ1-2; a possible D gene is TRBD1 (5 bases). Germline V lookup: CDR1 LNHNV, CDR2 YYDKDF (reference sequence). This CDR3 is 14 amino acids long. The V end lost 1 base, the J end lost 4 bases, and 10 bases lay between the germline ends. CDR3 coding DNA: TGTGCCACCAGCAGAGGGCAGGGAGGCTATGGCTACACCTTC. This encodes CATSRGQGGYGYTF.

V gene TRBV2 combines with J gene TRBJ2-1, with a tentative D call TRBD2 (5 bases). The CDR3 contains 12 residues. The germline V gene has CDR1 SNHLY and CDR2 FYNNEI. The V end was cut by 7 bases, the J end by 10 bases, with 14 bases between. The CDR3 region is CASKYGPGEQFF. CDR3 nucleotide sequence: TGTGCCAGCAAGTACGGTCCGGGGGAGCAGTTCTTC. Based on the CDR3 plus reference TRBV2 and TRBJ2-1, the full variable domain is EPEVTQTPSHQVTQMGQEVILRCVPISNHLYFYWYRQILGQKVEFLVSFYNNEISEKSEIFDDQFSVERPDGSNFTLKIRSTKLEDSAMYFCASKYGPGEQFFGPGTRLTVL.

The chain carries TRBV4-1 and TRBJ1-5; 10 bases line up with TRBD1. With V trimmed by 3 bases and J by 6 bases, 8 bases remained unmatched. Germline V gene sequence: CDR1 MGHRA, CDR2 YSYEKL. The length of the CDR3 is 16 residues. The CDR3 nucleotides read TGCGCCAGCAGCCAGGAGGGACAGGGGTTTGGTCAGCCCCAGCATTTT. It specifies CASSQEGQGFGQPQHF.

The rearrangement uses TRBV10-3 and TRBJ1-1, with TRBD1 matching 8 bases. This CDR3 is built from 18 residues. V trimming: 6 bases; J trimming: 0 bases; junction bases outside the gene matches: 15. The germline V gene encodes CDR1 ENHRY and CDR2 SYGVKD. The CDR3 DNA reads TGTGCCATCAGGAGAAACCTGATTCCGGACAGGGTGAACACTGAAGCTTTCTTT. Its translation is CAIRRNLIPDRVNTEAFF.

The chain couples TRBV9 to TRBJ2-7; 9 bases map to TRBD1. CDR1 SGDLS and CDR2 YYNGEE come from the germline V gene. The CDR3 runs 16 residues. V was clipped by 1 base and J by 4 bases; unmatched bases: 9. For the CDR3, the DNA is TGTGCCAGCAGCGTACTCGGGACAGGGACACCATACGAGCAGTACTTC. Its translation is CASSVLGTGTPYEQYF.

CDR3 nucleotides: TGTGCCAGTAGTAGTGGTCGGGTGTCAGGGCAAGAGACCCAGTACTTC. It encodes CASSSGRVSGQETQYF. The chain couples TRBV19 to TRBJ2-5; perhaps TRBD1 as D (5 bases). The germline V gene encodes CDR1 LNHDA and CDR2 SQIVND (reference sequence). Deletions cut 4 bases from V and 2 bases from J, with 17 bases between. This CDR3 is 16 amino acids long.

The rearrangement links TRBV6-5 to TRBJ1-2, with 9 bases matching TRBD1. The ends lost 6 bases at V and 4 bases at J; junction bases unmatched: 3. The CDR3 is made up of 13 amino acids. Germline V CDR1 and CDR2: MNHEY, SVGAGI. In DNA form, the CDR3 reads TGTGCCAGCAGCACGACAGGGGGCTATGGCTACACCTTC. Translation: CASSTTGGYGYTF.

The chain links TRBV6-5 to TRBJ2-1, with D perhaps TRBD1 or TRBD2 (5 bases each). The CDR3 spans 15 residues. Germline V gene sequence: CDR1 MNHEY, CDR2 SVGAGI. Between the trimmed V and J ends, which lost 2 bases and 7 bases, there was a span of 15 bases. The CDR3 nucleotides are TGTGCCAGCAGTTACCGGGACGCCGTAGGGAATGAGCAGTTCTTC. It encodes CASSYRDAVGNEQFF.

This sequence joins TRBV5-4 and TRBJ1-2; possibly TRBD1 for D (5 bases). Germline CDR1 and CDR2: SGHNT and YYREEE (reference sequence). V was clipped by 5 bases and J by 7 bases, with 18 bases between them. This CDR3 is 14 amino acids long. The CDR3: CASRSQGFRSGYTF. The DNA of the CDR3 is TGTGCCAGCAGGTCTCAGGGATTCCGATCTGGCTACACCTTC.

The DNA of the CDR3 is TGTGCCAGCAGCTTAGCGCGGGGGACCGAGCAGTACTTC. This codes for CASSLARGTEQYF. The chain couples TRBV7-2 to TRBJ2-7; TRBD2 matches 7 bases. Germline CDR1 reads SGHTA; CDR2 reads FQGNSA. The V gene end was trimmed by 0 bases and the J gene end by 6 bases; junction bases not matched to a gene: 2. This CDR3 is 13 amino acids long.

The table lists this clone with a count of one. This rearrangement joins TRBV28 to TRBJ1-5, with a weak D call TRBD1 (5 bases). The CDR3 is 14 residues long. Per the germline V gene, CDR1 is MDHEN and CDR2 is SYDVKM. Trimming removed 10 bases at V and 7 bases at J, with 20 bases between. CDR3 residues: CANQPRGLMQPQHF. CDR3 DNA: TGTGCCAACCAACCAAGGGGTTTGATGCAGCCCCAGCATTTT.

The gene calls are TRBV20-1 and TRBJ2-1; D gene uncertain. Trimming shortened V by 3 bases and J by 8 bases, and 5 bases separated the two germline ends. Germline V gene data show CDR1 as DFQATT and CDR2 as SNEGSKA (reference sequence). The CDR3 totals 10 residues. The CDR3 bases are TGCAGTGCTAGGGCCTATGAGCAGTTCTTC. Protein product: CSARAYEQFF.

V usage is TRBV13 and J usage is TRBJ2-3, with 7 positions matching TRBD2. This CDR3 is built from 19 residues. The germline V gene encodes CDR1 PRHDT and CDR2 FYEKMQ (reference sequence). With V trimmed by 6 bases and J by 2 bases, 20 bases remained unmatched. The CDR3 loop is CASRFDQREAGLLTDTQYF. The CDR3 nucleotides are TGTGCCAGCAGATTCGACCAACGGGAGGCGGGGCTCCTCACAGATACGCAGTATTTT.

This chain uses TRBV2 with TRBJ2-4; D not certain. CDR1 SNHLY and CDR2 FYNNEI come from the germline V gene. Between the trimmed V and J ends, which lost 8 bases and 0 bases, there was a span of 20 bases. This CDR3 has 17 amino acids. CDR3 coding DNA: TGTGCCAGCTCCCCCGGGTTGCTGGAACTAGCCAAAAACATTCAGTACTTC. As protein: CASSPGLLELAKNIQYF.